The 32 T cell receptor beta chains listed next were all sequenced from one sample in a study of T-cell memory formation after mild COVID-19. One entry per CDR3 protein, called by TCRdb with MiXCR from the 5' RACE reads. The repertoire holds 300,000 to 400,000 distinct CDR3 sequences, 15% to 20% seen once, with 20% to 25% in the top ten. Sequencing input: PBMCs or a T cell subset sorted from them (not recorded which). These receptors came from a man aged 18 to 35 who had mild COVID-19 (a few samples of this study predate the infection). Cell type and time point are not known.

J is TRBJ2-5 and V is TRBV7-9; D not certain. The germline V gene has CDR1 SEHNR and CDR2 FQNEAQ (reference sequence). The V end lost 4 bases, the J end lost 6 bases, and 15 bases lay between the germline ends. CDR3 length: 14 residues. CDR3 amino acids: CASSSPERGQTQYF. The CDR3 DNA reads TGTGCCAGCAGCTCCCCAGAACGTGGCCAGACCCAGTACTTC.

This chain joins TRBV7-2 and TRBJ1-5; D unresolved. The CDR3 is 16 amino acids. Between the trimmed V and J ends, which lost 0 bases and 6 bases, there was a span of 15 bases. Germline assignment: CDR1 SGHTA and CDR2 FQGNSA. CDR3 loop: CASSLALHATGQPQHF. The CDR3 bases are TGTGCCAGCAGCTTAGCGCTTCATGCTACGGGTCAGCCCCAGCATTTT.

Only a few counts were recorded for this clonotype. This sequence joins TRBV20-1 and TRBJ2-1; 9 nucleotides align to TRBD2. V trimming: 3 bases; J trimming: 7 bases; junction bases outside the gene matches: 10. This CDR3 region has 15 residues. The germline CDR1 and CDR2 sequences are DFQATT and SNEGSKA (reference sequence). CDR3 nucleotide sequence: TGCAGTGCTAGCTTGCCAGCGGGGGGAACAAATGAGCAGTTCTTC. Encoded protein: CSASLPAGGTNEQFF.

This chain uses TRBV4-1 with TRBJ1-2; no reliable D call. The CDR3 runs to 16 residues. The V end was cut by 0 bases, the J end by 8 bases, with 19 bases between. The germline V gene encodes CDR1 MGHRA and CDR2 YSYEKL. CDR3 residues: CASSQDEMEDWWGYTF. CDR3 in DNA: TGCGCCAGCAGCCAAGATGAGATGGAGGATTGGTGGGGCTACACCTTC.

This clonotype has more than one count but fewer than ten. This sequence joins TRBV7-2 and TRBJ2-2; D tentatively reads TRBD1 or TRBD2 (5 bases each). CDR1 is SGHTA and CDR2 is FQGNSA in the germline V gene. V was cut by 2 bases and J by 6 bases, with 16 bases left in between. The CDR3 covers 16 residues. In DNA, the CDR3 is TGTGCCAGCAGCTTATTCGGGGCCATGGGGGCCGGGGAGCTGTTTTTT. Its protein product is CASSLFGAMGAGELFF.

The CDR3 region has the DNA TGTGCCAGCACCCCCCAGCGGGGGGGCCGGACAGATACGCAGTATTTT. This gives the protein CASTPQRGGRTDTQYF. The chain is built from TRBV6-5 and TRBJ2-3, with 10 bases lining up with TRBD2. The CDR3 is made up of 16 amino acids. CDR1 is MNHEY, CDR2 SVGAGI, per germline. The junction had 10 bases not matched to a gene; V was cut back by 7 bases and J by 3 bases.

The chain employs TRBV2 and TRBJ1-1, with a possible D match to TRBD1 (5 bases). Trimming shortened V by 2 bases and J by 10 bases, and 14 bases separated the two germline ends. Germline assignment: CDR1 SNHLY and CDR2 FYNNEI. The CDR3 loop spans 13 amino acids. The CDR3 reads CASSEQGHQGAFF. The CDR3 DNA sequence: TGTGCCAGCAGTGAACAGGGCCACCAAGGAGCTTTCTTT.

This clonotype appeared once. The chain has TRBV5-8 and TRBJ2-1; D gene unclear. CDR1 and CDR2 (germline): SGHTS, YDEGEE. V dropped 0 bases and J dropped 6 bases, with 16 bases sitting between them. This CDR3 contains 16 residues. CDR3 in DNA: TGTGCCAGCAGCTTGGACTTGGTTAGGGTTAGCAATGAGCAGTTCTTC. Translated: CASSLDLVRVSNEQFF.

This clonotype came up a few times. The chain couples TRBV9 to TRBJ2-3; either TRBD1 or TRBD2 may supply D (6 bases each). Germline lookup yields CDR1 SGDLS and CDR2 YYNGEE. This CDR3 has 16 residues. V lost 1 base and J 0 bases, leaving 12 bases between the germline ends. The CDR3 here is CASSVYGGGSTDTQYF. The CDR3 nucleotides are TGTGCCAGCAGCGTATATGGAGGGGGAAGCACAGATACGCAGTATTTT.

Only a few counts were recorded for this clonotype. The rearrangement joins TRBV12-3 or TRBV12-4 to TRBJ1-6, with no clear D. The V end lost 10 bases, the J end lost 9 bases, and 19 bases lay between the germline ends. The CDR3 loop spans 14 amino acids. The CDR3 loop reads CATLPPGSGSPLHF. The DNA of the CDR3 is TGTGCCACCCTCCCCCCGGGGTCCGGTTCACCCCTCCACTTT.

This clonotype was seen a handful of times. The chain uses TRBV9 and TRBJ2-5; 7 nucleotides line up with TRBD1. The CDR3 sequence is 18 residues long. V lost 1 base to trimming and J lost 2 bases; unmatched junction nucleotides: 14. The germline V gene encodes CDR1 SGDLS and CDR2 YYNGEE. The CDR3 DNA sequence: TGTGCCAGCAGCGTACGGGCGCGCGGACAGGAGAATCAAGAGACCCAGTACTTC. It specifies CASSVRARGQENQETQYF.

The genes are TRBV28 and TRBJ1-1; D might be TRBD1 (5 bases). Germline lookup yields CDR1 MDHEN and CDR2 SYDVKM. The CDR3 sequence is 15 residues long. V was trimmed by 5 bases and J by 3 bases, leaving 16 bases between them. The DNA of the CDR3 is TGTGCCAGCAGTCCTCGAAAGGGGCAGGACACTGAAGCTTTCTTT. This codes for CASSPRKGQDTEAFF.

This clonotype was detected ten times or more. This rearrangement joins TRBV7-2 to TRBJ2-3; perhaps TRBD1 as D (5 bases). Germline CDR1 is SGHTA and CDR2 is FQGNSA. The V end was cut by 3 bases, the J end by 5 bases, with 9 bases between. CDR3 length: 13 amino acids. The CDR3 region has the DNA TGTGCCAGCAGCTTTGGGGCTGGAGATACGCAGTATTTT. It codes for CASSFGAGDTQYF.

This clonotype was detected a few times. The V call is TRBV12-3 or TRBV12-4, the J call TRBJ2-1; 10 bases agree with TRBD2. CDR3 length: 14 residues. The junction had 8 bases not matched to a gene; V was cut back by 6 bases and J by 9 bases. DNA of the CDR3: TGTGCCAGCAGCCTCCGGGGACTAGCGTTTGAGCAGTTCTTC. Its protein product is CASSLRGLAFEQFF.

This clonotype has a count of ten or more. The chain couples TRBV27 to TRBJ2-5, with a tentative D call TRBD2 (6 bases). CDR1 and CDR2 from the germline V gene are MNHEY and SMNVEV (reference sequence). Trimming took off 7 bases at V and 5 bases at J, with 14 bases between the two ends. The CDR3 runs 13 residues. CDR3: CASTSAGLETQYF. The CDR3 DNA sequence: TGTGCCAGCACTAGCGCGGGTTTGGAGACCCAGTACTTC.

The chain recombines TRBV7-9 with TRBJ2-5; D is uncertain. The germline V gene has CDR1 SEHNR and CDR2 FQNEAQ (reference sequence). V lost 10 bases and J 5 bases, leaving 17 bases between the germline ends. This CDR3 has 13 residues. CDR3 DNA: TGTGCCACCAGTCGTGGCCAGCTTGAGACCCAGTACTTC. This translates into CATSRGQLETQYF.

CDR3 sequence: CASGLDPTGNFPTDTQYF. The CDR3 nucleotides are TGTGCTAGTGGTTTGGATCCAACAGGGAACTTCCCCACAGATACGCAGTATTTT. The chain uses TRBV12-5 and TRBJ2-3, with D perhaps matching TRBD1 (6 bases). Germline V gene sequence: CDR1 LGHNT, CDR2 FRNRAP. CDR3 size: 18 residues. V lost 1 base, J lost 2 bases, and 19 bases lay in between.

The CDR3 DNA reads as TGTGCCAGTAGTTGGGTCGGAGGGGACGACTATAATTCACCCCTCCACTTT. Its protein product is CASSWVGGDDYNSPLHF. The V gene is TRBV19, the J gene TRBJ1-6; tentative D call: TRBD1 (5 bases). Germline CDR1 reads LNHDA; CDR2 reads SQIVND (reference sequence). V was pared by 5 bases and J by 3 bases, with 17 bases between. CDR3 length equals 17 residues.

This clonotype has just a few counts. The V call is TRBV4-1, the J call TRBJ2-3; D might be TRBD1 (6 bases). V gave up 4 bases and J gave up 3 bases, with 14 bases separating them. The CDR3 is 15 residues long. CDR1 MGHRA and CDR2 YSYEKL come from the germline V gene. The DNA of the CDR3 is TGCGCCAGCAGCCGGACACGGGACACGACAGATACGCAGTATTTT. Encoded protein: CASSRTRDTTDTQYF.

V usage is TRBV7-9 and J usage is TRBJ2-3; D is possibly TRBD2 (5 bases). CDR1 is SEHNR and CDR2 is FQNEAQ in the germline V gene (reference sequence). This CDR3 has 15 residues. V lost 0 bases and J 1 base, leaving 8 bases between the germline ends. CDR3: CASSLASRGTDTQYF. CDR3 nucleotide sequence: TGTGCCAGCAGCTTAGCTTCGAGGGGCACAGATACGCAGTATTTT. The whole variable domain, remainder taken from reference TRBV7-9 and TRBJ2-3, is DTGVSQNPRHKITKRGQNVTFRCDPISEHNRLYWYRQTLGQGPEFLTYFQNEAQLEKSRLLSDRFSAERPKGSFSTLEIQRTEQGDSAMYLCASSLASRGTDTQYFGPGTRLTVL.

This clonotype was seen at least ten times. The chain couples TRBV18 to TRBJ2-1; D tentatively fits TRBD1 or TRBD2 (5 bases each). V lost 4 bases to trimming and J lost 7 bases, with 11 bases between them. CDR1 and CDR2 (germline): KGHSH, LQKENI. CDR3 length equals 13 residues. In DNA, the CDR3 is TGTGCCAGCTCACTCGGGGCACTGAATGAGCAGTTCTTC. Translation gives CASSLGALNEQFF.

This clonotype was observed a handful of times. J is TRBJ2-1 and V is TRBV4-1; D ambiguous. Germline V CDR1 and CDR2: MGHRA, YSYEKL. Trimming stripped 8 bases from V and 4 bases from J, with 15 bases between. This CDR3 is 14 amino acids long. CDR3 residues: CASRAVVGYNEQFF. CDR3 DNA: TGCGCCAGCCGCGCGGTGGTTGGGTACAATGAGCAGTTCTTC.

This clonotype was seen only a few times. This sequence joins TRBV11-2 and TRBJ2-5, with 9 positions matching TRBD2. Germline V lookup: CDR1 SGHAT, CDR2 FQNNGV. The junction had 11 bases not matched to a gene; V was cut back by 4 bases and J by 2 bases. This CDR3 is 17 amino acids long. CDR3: CASSSSGSAGGQETQYF. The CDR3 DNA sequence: TGTGCCAGCAGCTCAAGTGGGTCAGCGGGGGGTCAAGAGACCCAGTACTTC.

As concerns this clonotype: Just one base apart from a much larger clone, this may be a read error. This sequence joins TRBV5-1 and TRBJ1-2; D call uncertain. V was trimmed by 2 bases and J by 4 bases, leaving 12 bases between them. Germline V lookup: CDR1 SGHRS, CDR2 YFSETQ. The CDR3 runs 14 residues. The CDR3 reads CASSLGDEVYGYTF. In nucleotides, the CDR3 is TGCGCCAGCAGCTTAGGAGACGAGGTCTATGGCTACACCTTC.

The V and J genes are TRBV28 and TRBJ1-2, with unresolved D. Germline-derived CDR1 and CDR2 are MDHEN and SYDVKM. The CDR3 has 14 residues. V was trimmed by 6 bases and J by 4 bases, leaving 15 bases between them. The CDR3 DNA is TGTGCCAGCAGAGGGATTCGGGCTGGCTATGGCTACACCTTC. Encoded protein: CASRGIRAGYGYTF.

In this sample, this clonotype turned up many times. This CDR3 reads CASSLGGGVTDTQYF. CDR3 sequence (DNA): TGTGCCAGCAGTTTGGGTGGAGGGGTCACAGATACGCAGTATTTT. The chain uses TRBV12-3 or TRBV12-4 and TRBJ2-3, with D perhaps TRBD2 (6 bases). The germline V and J ends were trimmed by 3 bases and 2 bases, with 12 bases remaining between them. The CDR3 is 15 amino acids.

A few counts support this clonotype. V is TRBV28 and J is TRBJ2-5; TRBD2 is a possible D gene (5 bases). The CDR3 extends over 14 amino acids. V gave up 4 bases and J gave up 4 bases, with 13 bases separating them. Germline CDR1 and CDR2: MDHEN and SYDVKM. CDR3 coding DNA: TGTGCCAGCAGTTCGCTCGGGGTCGGAGAGACCCAGTACTTC. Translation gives CASSSLGVGETQYF.

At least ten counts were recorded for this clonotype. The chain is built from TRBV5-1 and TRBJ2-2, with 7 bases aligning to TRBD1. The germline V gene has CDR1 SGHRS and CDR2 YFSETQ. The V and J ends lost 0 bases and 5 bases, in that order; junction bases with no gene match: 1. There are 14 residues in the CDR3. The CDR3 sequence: CASSLEGATGELFF. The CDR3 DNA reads TGCGCCAGCAGCTTGGAGGGGGCGACCGGGGAGCTGTTTTTT.

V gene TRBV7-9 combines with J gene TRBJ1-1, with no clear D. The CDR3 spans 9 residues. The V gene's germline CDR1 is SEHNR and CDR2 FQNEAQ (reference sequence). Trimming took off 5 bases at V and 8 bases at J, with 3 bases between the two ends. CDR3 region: CASSVEAFF. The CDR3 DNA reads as TGTGCCAGCAGCGTAGAAGCTTTCTTT. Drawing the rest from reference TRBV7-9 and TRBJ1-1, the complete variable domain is DTGVSQNPRHKITKRGQNVTFRCDPISEHNRLYWYRQTLGQGPEFLTYFQNEAQLEKSRLLSDRFSAERPKGSFSTLEIQRTEQGDSAMYLCASSVEAFFGQGTRLTVV.

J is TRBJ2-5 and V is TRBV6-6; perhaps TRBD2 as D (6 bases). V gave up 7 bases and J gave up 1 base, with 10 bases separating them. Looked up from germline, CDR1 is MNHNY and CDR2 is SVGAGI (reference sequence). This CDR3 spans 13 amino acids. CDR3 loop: CASIGGVQETQYF. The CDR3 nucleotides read TGTGCCAGCATCGGCGGGGTCCAAGAGACCCAGTACTTC.

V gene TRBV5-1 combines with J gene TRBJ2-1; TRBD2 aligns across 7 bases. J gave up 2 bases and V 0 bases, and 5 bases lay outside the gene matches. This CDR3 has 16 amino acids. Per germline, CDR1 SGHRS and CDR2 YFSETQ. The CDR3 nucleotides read TGCGCCAGCAGCTTGGGACTAGCATTCCCCTACAATGAGCAGTTCTTC. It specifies CASSLGLAFPYNEQFF. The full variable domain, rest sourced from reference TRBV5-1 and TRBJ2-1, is KAGVTQTPRYLIKTRGQQVTLSCSPISGHRSVSWYQQTPGQGLQFLFEYFSETQRNKGNFPGRFSGRQFSNSRSEMNVSTLELGDSALYLCASSLGLAFPYNEQFFGPGTRLTVL.

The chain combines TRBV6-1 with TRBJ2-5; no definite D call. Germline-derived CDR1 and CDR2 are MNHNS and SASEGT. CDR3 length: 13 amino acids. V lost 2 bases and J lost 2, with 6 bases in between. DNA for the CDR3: TGTGCCAGCAGTGAAATCCGGCAAGAGACCCAGTACTTC. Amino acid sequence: CASSEIRQETQYF.